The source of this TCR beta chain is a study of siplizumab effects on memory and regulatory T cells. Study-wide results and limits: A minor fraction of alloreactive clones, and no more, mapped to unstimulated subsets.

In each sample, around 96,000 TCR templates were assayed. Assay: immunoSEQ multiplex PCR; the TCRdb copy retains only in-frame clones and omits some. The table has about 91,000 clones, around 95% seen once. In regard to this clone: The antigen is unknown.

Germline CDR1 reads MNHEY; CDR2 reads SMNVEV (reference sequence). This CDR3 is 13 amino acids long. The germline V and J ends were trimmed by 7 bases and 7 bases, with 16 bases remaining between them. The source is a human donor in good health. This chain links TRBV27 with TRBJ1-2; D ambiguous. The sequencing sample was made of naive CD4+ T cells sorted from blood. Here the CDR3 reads CASTDPGRAGYTF. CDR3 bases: TGTGCCAGCACCGATCCGGGGAGGGCTGGCTACACCTTC.